This entry is about one T cell receptor beta chain. The data were taken from a study of control samples from healthy donors and cancer patients. The CDR3 length is 15 residues. Trimming left V 0 bases short and J 4 bases short, with 12 bases between. Per germline, CDR1 SGHAT and CDR2 FQNNGV. The method was immunoSEQ multiplex PCR; TCRdb's version includes in-frame clones alone and lacks a portion of them. The data contain 100,000 to 150,000 clones, around 90% of them seen just once; the ten biggest clones take up about 9%. Specimen: blood. This clonotype was obtained from a young man in good health. The J gene is TRBJ1-1, the V gene TRBV11-2; no clear D. The CDR3 coding sequence is TGTGCCAGCAGCTTAGAAGCGGGGTCTCCCACTGAAGCTTTCTTT. Translation: CASSLEAGSPTEAFF.